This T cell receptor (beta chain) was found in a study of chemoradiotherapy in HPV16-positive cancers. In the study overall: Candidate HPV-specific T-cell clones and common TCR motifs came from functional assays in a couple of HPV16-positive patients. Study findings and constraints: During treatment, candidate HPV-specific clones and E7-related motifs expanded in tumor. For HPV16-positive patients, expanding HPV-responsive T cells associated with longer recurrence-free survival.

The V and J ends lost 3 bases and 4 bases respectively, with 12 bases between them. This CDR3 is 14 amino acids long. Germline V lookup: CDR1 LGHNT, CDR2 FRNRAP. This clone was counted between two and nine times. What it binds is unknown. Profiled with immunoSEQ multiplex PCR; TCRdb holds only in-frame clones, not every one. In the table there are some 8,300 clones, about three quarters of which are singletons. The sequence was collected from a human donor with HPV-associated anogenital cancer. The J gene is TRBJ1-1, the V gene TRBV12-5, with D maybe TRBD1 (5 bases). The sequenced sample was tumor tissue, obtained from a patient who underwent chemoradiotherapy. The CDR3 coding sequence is TGTGCTAGTGGTTTTCAGGGCTATGGCACTGAAGCTTTCTTT. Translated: CASGFQGYGTEAFF.